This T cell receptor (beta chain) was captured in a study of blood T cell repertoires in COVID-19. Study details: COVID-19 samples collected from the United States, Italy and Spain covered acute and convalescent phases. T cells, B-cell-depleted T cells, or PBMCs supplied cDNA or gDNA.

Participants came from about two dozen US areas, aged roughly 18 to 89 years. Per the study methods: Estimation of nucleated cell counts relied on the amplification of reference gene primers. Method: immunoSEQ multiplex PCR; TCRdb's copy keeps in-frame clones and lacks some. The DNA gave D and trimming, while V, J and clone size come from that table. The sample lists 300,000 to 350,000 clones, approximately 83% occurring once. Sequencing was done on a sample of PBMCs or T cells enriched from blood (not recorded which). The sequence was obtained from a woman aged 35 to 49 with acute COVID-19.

The chain's CDR3 is CASSSPGQNTQYF. The CDR3, as DNA: TGTGCCAGCAGCTCGCCGGGACAGAATACGCAGTATTTT. The rearrangement uses TRBV7-3 and TRBJ2-3; the match to TRBD1 covers 7 bases. Germline CDR1 reads SGHTA; CDR2 reads FQGTGA. V gave up 4 bases and J gave up 7 bases; unmatched junction bases: 5. The CDR3 covers 13 residues.